These 17 T cell receptor beta chains share one sample of origin, sequenced in a study of beta chain features in type 1 diabetes. Isolated RNA was reverse transcribed in full, so expressed TCRB transcripts were sequenced. Measured with immunoSEQ multiplex PCR; TCRdb has only the in-frame clones, and not every one. Of about 140,000 clones in the sample, roughly 9.7% are singletons; the top ten hold approximately 0.65%. The sequenced sample was central memory CD4+ T cells from blood. Source of these receptors: a woman aged 40 to 55 in good health.

The V and J genes are TRBV7-9 and TRBJ1-2, with D possibly being TRBD1 (5 bases). The V gene lost 5 bases and the J gene lost 4 bases, with 14 bases spanning the gap. Germline loops: CDR1 SEHNR, CDR2 FQNEAQ (reference sequence). The CDR3 runs to 14 residues. CDR3 in amino acids: CASSAGGGVYGYTF. In DNA form, the CDR3 reads TGTGCCAGCAGCGCAGGCGGGGGAGTCTATGGCTACACCTTC.

This clone appeared a few times. The chain has TRBV28 and TRBJ1-3; 7 bases agree with TRBD1. The CDR3 sequence is 16 residues long. V lost 7 bases, J lost 4 bases, and 13 bases stayed unmatched. The germline V gene encodes CDR1 MDHEN and CDR2 SYDVKM. The CDR3 region is CASIPVRGRGGNTIYF. The CDR3 coding sequence is TGTGCCAGCATCCCTGTAAGGGGGCGTGGAGGAAACACCATATATTTT.

This clone came up a few times. In DNA form, the CDR3 reads TGCAGCGCAGGGGACAGGTTTGCCTACGAGCAGTACTTC. This codes for CSAGDRFAYEQYF. This chain joins TRBV29-1 and TRBJ2-7; the match to TRBD1 covers 8 bases. CDR1 SQVTM and CDR2 ANQGSEA come from the germline V gene. V gave up 7 bases and J gave up 2 bases; unmatched junction bases: 7. CDR3 length: 13 residues.

This sequence joins TRBV18 and TRBJ1-1; D not resolved. This CDR3 is 16 amino acids long. V lost 6 bases and J lost 4, with 21 bases in between. Germline values: CDR1 KGHSH, CDR2 LQKENI. CDR3 coding DNA: TGTGCCAGCTCTCCTGTAGTTGCGGTAGTTGGCACTGAAGCTTTCTTT. Encoded protein: CASSPVVAVVGTEAFF.

This clone was found a few times. The chain combines TRBV15 with TRBJ2-7; 7 bases line up with TRBD1. The germline V gene has CDR1 LNHNV and CDR2 YYDKDF (reference sequence). The CDR3 covers 13 residues. The V segment lost 5 bases and the J segment 7 bases; nucleotides outside the gene matches: 8. The CDR3 loop reads CATSGGTGVEQYF. The DNA of the CDR3 is TGTGCCACCAGCGGGGGCACAGGGGTAGAGCAGTACTTC.

V gene TRBV27 combines with J gene TRBJ1-2; 10 nucleotides match TRBD1. V shed 10 bases and J 4 bases; nucleotides not matched to a gene: 9. Per the germline V gene, CDR1 is MNHEY and CDR2 is SMNVEV (reference sequence). The CDR3 is made up of 14 amino acids. The DNA of the CDR3 is TGTGCCACACGACAGGGGGCTGGTCCCTATGGCTACACCTTC. It specifies CATRQGAGPYGYTF.

This sequence joins TRBV2 and TRBJ2-3; TRBD1 aligns across 7 bases. The ends lost 10 bases at V and 6 bases at J; junction bases unmatched: 7. The CDR3 totals 12 residues. Germline V gene sequence: CDR1 SNHLY, CDR2 FYNNEI. This chain's CDR3 is CAIQTTGDTQYF. As DNA, the CDR3 is TGTGCCATCCAGACGACAGGGGATACGCAGTATTTT.

The chain uses TRBV7-9 and TRBJ1-4, with D possibly being TRBD1 (5 bases). This CDR3 has 14 amino acids. CDR1 is SEHNR and CDR2 is FQNEAQ in the germline V gene (reference sequence). Trimming shortened V by 5 bases and J by 0 bases, and 7 bases separated the two germline ends. CDR3 sequence: CASSRQTTNEKLFF. The CDR3 DNA reads TGTGCCAGCAGCAGACAGACAACTAATGAAAAACTGTTTTTT.

The CDR3 sequence is CASSPSTATGELFF. The CDR3 region has the DNA TGTGCCAGCAGCCCATCGACTGCCACCGGGGAGCTGTTTTTT. The chain couples TRBV11-2 to TRBJ2-2; no definite D call. Trimming pared 5 bases from V and 4 bases from J, leaving 11 bases between. From germline, CDR1 is SGHAT and CDR2 FQNNGV. The length of the CDR3 is 14 residues.

This clone has at least ten counts. The chain links TRBV18 to TRBJ2-7, with D possibly matching TRBD2 (6 bases). The CDR3 has 12 amino acids. Germline-derived CDR1 and CDR2 are KGHSH and LQKENI. V was shortened by 3 bases and J by 7 bases, with 10 bases between the two germline ends. The CDR3 DNA reads as TGTGCCAGCTCACCGCGGGGACCGGAGCAGTACTTC. Its protein is CASSPRGPEQYF.

J is TRBJ1-2 and V is TRBV6-6, with D possibly being TRBD1 (6 bases). V was cut by 10 bases and J by 6 bases, with 18 bases left in between. There are 13 residues in the CDR3. CDR1 is MNHNY, CDR2 SVGAGI, per germline (reference sequence). CDR3 sequence (DNA): TGTGCCATCCTGAAAAGGACAGATGATGGCTACACCTTC. This gives the protein CAILKRTDDGYTF.

V is TRBV11-2 and J is TRBJ2-7, with TRBD1 identical over 8 bases. CDR3 length equals 15 residues. The germline CDR1 and CDR2 sequences are SGHAT and FQNNGV. V trimming: 0 bases; J trimming: 3 bases; junction bases outside the gene matches: 4. CDR3 loop: CASSLDSGQGYEQYF. CDR3 in DNA: TGTGCCAGCAGCTTAGATTCCGGACAGGGCTACGAGCAGTACTTC.

This clone was seen more than once but under ten times. The chain employs TRBV5-6 and TRBJ2-7, with D tentatively TRBD1 (6 bases). The CDR3 sequence is 13 residues long. The ends were cut back, 4 bases at V and 4 bases at J, with 12 bases in the middle. The germline CDR1 and CDR2 sequences are SGHDT and YYEEEE. The CDR3 DNA is TGTGCCAGCAGCGTTACAGGGCTTTACGAGCAGTACTTC. Residues: CASSVTGLYEQYF.

The table lists this clone with a few counts. CDR3 bases: TGTGCCAGCAGTTTTGGACTAGCGGTCACAGATACGCAGTATTTT. Its protein is CASSFGLAVTDTQYF. The rearrangement links TRBV2 to TRBJ2-3; 10 nucleotides match TRBD2. With 5 bases clipped from V and 2 bases from J, the junction kept 4 bases outside the gene matches. From germline, CDR1 is SNHLY and CDR2 FYNNEI. The CDR3 is 15 residues long.

This clone was observed many times. The J gene is TRBJ2-7, the V gene TRBV28; D perhaps matches TRBD1 (5 bases). Trimming pared 11 bases from V and 0 bases from J, leaving 20 bases between. CDR1 is MDHEN, CDR2 SYDVKM, per germline. The CDR3 is 15 residues long. The chain's CDR3 is CALSVTVLSSYEQYF. The CDR3 nucleotides are TGTGCCCTCAGCGTGACAGTCCTTAGCTCCTACGAGCAGTACTTC.

This clone was detected only a few times. CDR3 sequence: CASKGAGTDTQYF. DNA for the CDR3: TGTGCCAGCAAGGGGGCGGGCACAGATACGCAGTATTTT. This chain connects TRBV11-2 to TRBJ2-3; 7 nucleotides line up with TRBD1. Germline V gives CDR1 SGHAT, CDR2 FQNNGV. The CDR3 is 13 residues long. The J segment lost 1 base and the V segment lost 7 bases, leaving 2 bases of the junction unmatched.

The table lists this clone with a few counts. The chain carries TRBV2 and TRBJ2-7; 7 nucleotides align to TRBD1. The CDR3 totals 15 residues. Germline V gene lookup returns CDR1 SNHLY and CDR2 FYNNEI. V was pared by 6 bases and J by 2 bases, with 10 bases of the junction left unmatched. The CDR3 DNA follows: TGTGCCAGCAGAGAACTAACAGGGGTAGCCTACGAGCAGTACTTC. Amino acids: CASRELTGVAYEQYF.